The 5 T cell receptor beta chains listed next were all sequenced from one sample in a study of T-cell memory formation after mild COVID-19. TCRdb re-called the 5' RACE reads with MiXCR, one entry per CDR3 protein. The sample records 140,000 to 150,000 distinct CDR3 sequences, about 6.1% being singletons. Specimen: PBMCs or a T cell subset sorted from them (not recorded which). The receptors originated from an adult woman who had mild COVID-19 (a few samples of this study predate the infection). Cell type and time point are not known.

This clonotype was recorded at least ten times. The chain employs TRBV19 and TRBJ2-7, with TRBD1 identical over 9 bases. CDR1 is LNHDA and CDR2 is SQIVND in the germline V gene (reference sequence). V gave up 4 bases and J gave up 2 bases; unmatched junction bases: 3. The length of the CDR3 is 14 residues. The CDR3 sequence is CASSTGQGPYEQYF. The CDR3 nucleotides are TGTGCCAGTAGTACCGGACAGGGGCCCTACGAGCAGTACTTC.

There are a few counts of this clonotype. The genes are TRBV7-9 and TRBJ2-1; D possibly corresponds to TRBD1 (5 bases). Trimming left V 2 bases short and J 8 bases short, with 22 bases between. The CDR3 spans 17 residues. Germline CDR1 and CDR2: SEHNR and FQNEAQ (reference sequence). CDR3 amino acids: CASSLYSFVTAGDEQFF. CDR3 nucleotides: TGTGCCAGCAGCTTATATTCGTTCGTGACAGCTGGGGATGAGCAGTTCTTC.

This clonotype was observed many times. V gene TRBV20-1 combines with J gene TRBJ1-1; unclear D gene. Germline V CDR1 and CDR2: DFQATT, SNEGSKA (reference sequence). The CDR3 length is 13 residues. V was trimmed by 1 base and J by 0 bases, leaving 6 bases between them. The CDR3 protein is CSARAGLNTEAFF. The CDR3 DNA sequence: TGCAGTGCTAGAGCTGGACTGAACACTGAAGCTTTCTTT.

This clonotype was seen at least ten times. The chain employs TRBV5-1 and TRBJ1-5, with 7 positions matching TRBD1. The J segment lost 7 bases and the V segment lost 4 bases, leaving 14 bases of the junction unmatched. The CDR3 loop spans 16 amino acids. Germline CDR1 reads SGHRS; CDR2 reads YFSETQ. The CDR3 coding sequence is TGCGCCAGCAGCCCCGGATACCGGTCAGGGGGACAGCCCCAGCATTTT. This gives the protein CASSPGYRSGGQPQHF.

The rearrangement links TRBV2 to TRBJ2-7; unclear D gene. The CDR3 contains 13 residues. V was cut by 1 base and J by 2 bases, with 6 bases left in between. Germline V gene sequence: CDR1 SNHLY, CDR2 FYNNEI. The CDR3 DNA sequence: TGTGCCAGCAGTGAAGAAGTGGCCTACGAGCAGTACTTC. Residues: CASSEEVAYEQYF.